The 5 T cell receptor beta chains below were found in one sample sequenced in a study of early T cells in non-severe SARS-CoV-2 infection. A single record per CDR3 protein comes from TCRdb applying MiXCR to the 5' RACE reads. The data contain about 83,000 distinct CDR3 sequences, about 10% of them singletons. The source material was whole blood, sampled at baseline. These receptors came from an adult who was a healthcare worker with PCR-confirmed SARS-CoV-2 infection or an uninfected control (not recorded which).

V and J are TRBV4-1 and TRBJ2-2; weak D call: TRBD2 (5 bases). Germline values: CDR1 MGHRA, CDR2 YSYEKL. The ends were cut back, 1 base at V and 7 bases at J, with 16 bases in the middle. The length of the CDR3 is 16 residues. The CDR3 DNA follows: TGCGCCAGCAGCCAAGTACCGGGAAAGGTTCACGGGGAGCTGTTTTTT. This encodes CASSQVPGKVHGELFF.

This chain connects TRBV5-5 to TRBJ2-3, with TRBD1 matching over 7 bases. Germline V CDR1 and CDR2: SGHKS, YYEKEE (reference sequence). The CDR3 covers 14 residues. V lost 5 bases, J lost 4 bases, and 7 bases stayed unmatched. CDR3 coding DNA: TGTGCCAGCAGTACCGGTACAGGGGCAGATACGCAGTATTTT. Its translation: CASSTGTGADTQYF.

V usage is TRBV20-1 and J usage is TRBJ2-7, with 9 positions matching TRBD2. Per germline, CDR1 DFQATT and CDR2 SNEGSKA (reference sequence). V gave up 1 base and J gave up 2 bases; unmatched junction bases: 0. This CDR3 comprises 13 residues. The CDR3 DNA follows: TGCAGTGCTAGAGGACTAGCGGCCTACGAGCAGTACTTC. This translates into CSARGLAAYEQYF.

The table lists this clonotype with a few counts. The chain recombines TRBV6-2 or TRBV6-3 with TRBJ2-7; D gene unclear. Trimming took 7 bases from V and 6 from J, leaving 16 bases between them. The CDR3 consists of 13 residues. Germline lookup yields CDR1 MNHEY and CDR2 SVGEGT. CDR3 region: CASIELKTLEQYF. CDR3 nucleotide sequence: TGTGCCAGCATTGAACTCAAAACCCTCGAGCAGTACTTC.

The chain carries TRBV7-9 and TRBJ2-5, with D maybe TRBD2 (6 bases). The ends were cut back, 5 bases at V and 2 bases at J, with 18 bases in the middle. The CDR3 has 16 amino acids. Germline-derived CDR1 and CDR2 are SEHNR and FQNEAQ (reference sequence). This CDR3 is CASSPPGGGKQETQYF. DNA for the CDR3: TGTGCCAGCAGCCCCCCTGGCGGCGGGAAACAAGAGACCCAGTACTTC.